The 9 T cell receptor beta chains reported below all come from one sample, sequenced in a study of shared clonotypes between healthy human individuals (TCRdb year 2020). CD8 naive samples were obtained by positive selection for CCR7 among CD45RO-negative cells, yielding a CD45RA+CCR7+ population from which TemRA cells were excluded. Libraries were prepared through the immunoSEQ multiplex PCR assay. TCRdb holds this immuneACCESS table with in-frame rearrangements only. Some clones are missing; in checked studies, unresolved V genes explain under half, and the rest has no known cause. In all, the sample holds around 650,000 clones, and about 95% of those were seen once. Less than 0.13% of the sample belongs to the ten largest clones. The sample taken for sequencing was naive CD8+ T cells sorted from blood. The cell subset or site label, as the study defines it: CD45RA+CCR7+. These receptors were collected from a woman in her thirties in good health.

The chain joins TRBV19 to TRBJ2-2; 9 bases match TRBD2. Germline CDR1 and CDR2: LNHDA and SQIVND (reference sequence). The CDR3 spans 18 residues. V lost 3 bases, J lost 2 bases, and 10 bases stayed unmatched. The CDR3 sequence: CASSIPWASGINTGELFF. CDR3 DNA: TGTGCCAGTAGTATCCCGTGGGCTAGCGGGATAAACACCGGGGAGCTGTTTTTT.

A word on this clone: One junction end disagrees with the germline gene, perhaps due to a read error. The CDR3 here is CASSQDLIREGLAF. CDR3 bases: TGCGCCAGCAGCCAAGATCTAATAAGAGAAGGGCTGGCTTTC. The chain combines TRBV4-1 with TRBJ2-6; D remains unclear. The CDR3 spans 14 residues. Germline-derived CDR1 and CDR2 are MGHRA and YSYEKL.

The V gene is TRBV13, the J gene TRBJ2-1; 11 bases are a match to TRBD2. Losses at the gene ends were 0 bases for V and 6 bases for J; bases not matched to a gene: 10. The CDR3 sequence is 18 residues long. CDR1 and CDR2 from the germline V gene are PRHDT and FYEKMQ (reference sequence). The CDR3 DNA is TGTGCCAGCAGCTTAGGTACCCTACTAGCGGGAGAATTCAATGAGCAGTTCTTC. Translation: CASSLGTLLAGEFNEQFF. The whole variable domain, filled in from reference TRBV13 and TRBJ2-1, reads AAGVIQSPRHLIKEKRETATLKCYPIPRHDTVYWYQQGPGQDPQFLISFYEKMQSDKGSIPDRFSAQQFSDYHSELNMSSLELGDSALYFCASSLGTLLAGEFNEQFFGPGTRLTVL.

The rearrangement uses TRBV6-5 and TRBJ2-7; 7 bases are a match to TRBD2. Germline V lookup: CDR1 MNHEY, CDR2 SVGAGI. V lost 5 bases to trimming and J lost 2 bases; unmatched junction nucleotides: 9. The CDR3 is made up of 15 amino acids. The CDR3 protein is CASSPVSGLAYEQYF. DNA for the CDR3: TGTGCCAGCAGTCCCGTCTCCGGACTAGCCTACGAGCAGTACTTC.

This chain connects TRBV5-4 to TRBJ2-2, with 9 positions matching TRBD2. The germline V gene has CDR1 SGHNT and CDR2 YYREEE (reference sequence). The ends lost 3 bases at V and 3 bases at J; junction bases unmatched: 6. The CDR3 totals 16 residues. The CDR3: CASSSGLARDTGELFF. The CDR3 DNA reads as TGTGCCAGCAGCTCCGGACTAGCGCGTGACACCGGGGAGCTGTTTTTT.

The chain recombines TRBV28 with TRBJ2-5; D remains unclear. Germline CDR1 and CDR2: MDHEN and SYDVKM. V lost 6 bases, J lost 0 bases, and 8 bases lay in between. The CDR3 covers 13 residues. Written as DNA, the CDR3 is TGTGCCAGCAGCCCGGGCAACCAAGAGACCCAGTACTTC. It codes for CASSPGNQETQYF.

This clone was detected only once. CDR3 loop: CASSATQYTRSSYEQYF. Written as DNA, the CDR3 is TGTGCCAGCAGCGCCACCCAATATACTAGGAGCTCCTACGAGCAGTACTTC. The chain uses TRBV9 and TRBJ2-5; possibly TRBD2 for D (5 bases). The J call may be faulty, since TRBJ2-7 better matches the DNA end. This CDR3 is 17 amino acids long. Per germline, CDR1 SGDLS and CDR2 YYNGEE.

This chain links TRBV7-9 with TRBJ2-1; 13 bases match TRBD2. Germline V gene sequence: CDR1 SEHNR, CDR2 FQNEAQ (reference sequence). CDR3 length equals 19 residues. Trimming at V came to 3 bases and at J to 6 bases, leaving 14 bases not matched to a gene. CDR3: CASSFQVTGGTSGANEQFF. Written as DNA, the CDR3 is TGTGCCAGCAGCTTCCAAGTAACAGGGGGGACTAGCGGGGCCAATGAGCAGTTCTTC.

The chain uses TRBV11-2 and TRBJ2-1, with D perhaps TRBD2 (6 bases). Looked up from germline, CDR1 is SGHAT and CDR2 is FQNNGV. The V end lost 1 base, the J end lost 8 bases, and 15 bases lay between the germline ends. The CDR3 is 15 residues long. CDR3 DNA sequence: TGTGCCAGCAGCTTAGGGGCTAGCGTAGGTCATGAGCAGTTCTTC. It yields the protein CASSLGASVGHEQFF.